These 13 T cell receptor beta chains came from one sample sequenced in a study of blood T cell repertoires in COVID-19. Sequencing used immunoSEQ multiplex PCR; TCRdb keeps in-frame clones, though not all of them. The profile shows under 250,000 clones, around 83% of them singletons. Sequenced input: peripheral blood. Source of these receptors: a woman in her fifties or sixties with acute or convalescent COVID-19.

This clone was seen a few times. The chain links TRBV4-2 to TRBJ2-5, with D possibly being TRBD2 (5 bases). Germline CDR1 LGHNA, CDR2 YNFKEQ. The CDR3 is 15 amino acids. V was shortened by 4 bases and J by 5 bases, with 17 bases between the two germline ends. The chain's CDR3 is CASSPGVDSGETQYF. The DNA for the CDR3 is TGTGCCAGCAGCCCCGGCGTCGACTCGGGGGAGACCCAGTACTTC.

This clone was seen once. The chain joins TRBV20-1 to TRBJ2-4; D is undetermined. The CDR3 extends over 11 amino acids. The germline V and J ends were trimmed by 3 bases and 5 bases, with 5 bases remaining between them. CDR1 and CDR2 from the germline V gene are DFQATT and SNEGSKA (reference sequence). The chain's CDR3 is CSARIENIQYF. CDR3 nucleotide sequence: TGCAGTGCTAGGATAGAAAACATTCAGTACTTC.

V usage is TRBV3-1 (or the pseudogene TRBV3-2) and J usage is TRBJ1-1; D uncertain. V was pared by 4 bases and J by 5 bases, with 17 bases between. Germline V gives CDR1 LGHDT, CDR2 YNNKEL (reference sequence). This CDR3 is built from 15 residues. CDR3 DNA sequence: TGTGCCAGCAGCCCGGGGTACGAGAGAGTAACTGAAGCTTTCTTT. Residues: CASSPGYERVTEAFF.

The gene calls are TRBV30 and TRBJ2-1; TRBD1 aligns across 9 bases. V shed 3 bases and J 7 bases; nucleotides not matched to a gene: 7. This CDR3 is 14 amino acids long. Germline V lookup: CDR1 GTSNPN, CDR2 SVGIG (reference sequence). The CDR3: CAWRAGTGRNEQFF. The CDR3 region has the DNA TGTGCCTGGAGGGCGGGGACAGGGAGGAATGAGCAGTTCTTC.

The chain has TRBV19 and TRBJ1-6, with 9 bases matching TRBD1. The CDR3 loop spans 16 amino acids. Germline V gene lookup returns CDR1 LNHDA and CDR2 SQIVND (reference sequence). Losses at the gene ends were 7 bases for V and 9 bases for J; bases not matched to a gene: 13. The CDR3 sequence: CASTPGTGYLSSPLHF. CDR3 bases: TGTGCCAGTACCCCCGGGACAGGGTATTTGAGTTCACCCCTCCACTTT.

The rearrangement joins TRBV5-4 to TRBJ2-5; D possibly corresponds to TRBD2 (6 bases). V was trimmed by 3 bases and J by 1 base, leaving 13 bases between them. In germline, CDR1 is SGHNT, CDR2 YYREEE (reference sequence). There are 15 residues in the CDR3. The CDR3 spells CASSSGTDTQETQYF. The CDR3 DNA sequence: TGTGCCAGCAGCTCCGGGACTGACACCCAAGAGACCCAGTACTTC.

The V call is TRBV5-5, the J call TRBJ2-2, with TRBD2 identical over 12 bases. CDR1 SGHKS and CDR2 YYEKEE come from the germline V gene (reference sequence). There are 16 residues in the CDR3. J gave up 4 bases and V 4 bases, and 5 bases lay outside the gene matches. In DNA, the CDR3 is TGTGCCAGCAGCCGGACTAGCGGGGCCGGCACCGGGGAGCTGTTTTTT. Residues: CASSRTSGAGTGELFF.

There are a few counts of this clone. The CDR3 region has the DNA TGTGCCAGCAGCTCACCTCGACTAGCGGGAACGGAGCAGTGGTTCTTC. It codes for CASSSPRLAGTEQWFF. The chain combines TRBV7-2 with TRBJ2-1; TRBD2 matches 11 bases. The CDR3 has 16 amino acids. Germline CDR1 and CDR2: SGHTA and FQGNSA. The V segment lost 4 bases and the J segment 15 bases; nucleotides outside the gene matches: 17.

V and J are TRBV12-3 or TRBV12-4 and TRBJ2-5; the match to TRBD2 covers 7 bases. The V gene end was trimmed by 6 bases and the J gene end by 5 bases; junction bases not matched to a gene: 3. The CDR3 totals 12 residues. The CDR3 here is CASRRGGETQYF. The CDR3 DNA follows: TGTGCCAGCAGACGGGGAGGGGAGACCCAGTACTTC.

This clone was observed a single time. The V call is TRBV6-5, the J call TRBJ2-7; TRBD2 might be the D (6 bases). There are 14 residues in the CDR3. Germline V gene lookup returns CDR1 MNHEY and CDR2 SVGAGI. V lost 6 bases to trimming and J lost 6 bases, with 18 bases between them. CDR3 bases: TGTGCCAGCAGCAGGGCCGGGGGAGAAGGCGAGCAGTACTTC. It specifies CASSRAGGEGEQYF.

V gene TRBV5-8 combines with J gene TRBJ2-6; D remains unclear. The CDR3 has 16 amino acids. Trimming left V 0 bases short and J 4 bases short, with 11 bases between. Per the germline V gene, CDR1 is SGHTS and CDR2 is YDEGEE. For the CDR3, the DNA is TGTGCCAGCAGCTTGGGACTGACCTGGGGGGCCAACGTCCTGACTTTC. Residues: CASSLGLTWGANVLTF.

The rearrangement links TRBV29-1 to TRBJ1-2; D is possibly TRBD1 (6 bases). The CDR3 extends over 13 amino acids. V shed 6 bases and J shed 6 bases, with 17 bases lying between them. Looked up from germline, CDR1 is SQVTM and CDR2 is ANQGSEA. The CDR3 nucleotides are TGCAGCGTACCACTCAGGGGCGTAGATGGCTACACCTTC. Its translation: CSVPLRGVDGYTF.

This clone was counted once. The chain joins TRBV7-2 to TRBJ2-3; the match to TRBD1 covers 7 bases. Germline V CDR1 and CDR2: SGHTA, FQGNSA. The V segment lost 5 bases and the J segment 3 bases; nucleotides outside the gene matches: 14. This CDR3 is built from 17 residues. This CDR3 is CASSDRERRISTDTQYF. CDR3 DNA sequence: TGTGCCAGCAGCGACAGGGAGCGCCGGATTTCGACAGATACGCAGTATTTT. The full variable domain, rest sourced from reference TRBV7-2 and TRBJ2-3, is GAGVSQSPSNKVTEKGKDVELRCDPISGHTALYWYRQSLGQGLEFLIYFQGNSAPDKSGLPSDRFSAERTGGSVSTLTIQRTQQEDSAVYLCASSDRERRISTDTQYFGPGTRLTVL.